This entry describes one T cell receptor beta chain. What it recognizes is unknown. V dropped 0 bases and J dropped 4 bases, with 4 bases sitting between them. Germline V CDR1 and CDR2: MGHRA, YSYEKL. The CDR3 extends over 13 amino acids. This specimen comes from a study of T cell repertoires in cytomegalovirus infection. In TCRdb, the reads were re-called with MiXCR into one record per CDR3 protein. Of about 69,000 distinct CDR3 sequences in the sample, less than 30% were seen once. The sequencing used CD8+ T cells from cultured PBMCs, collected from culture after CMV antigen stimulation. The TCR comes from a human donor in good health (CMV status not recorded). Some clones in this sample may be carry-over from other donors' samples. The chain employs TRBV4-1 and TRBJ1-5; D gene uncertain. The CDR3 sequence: CASSQELNQPQHF. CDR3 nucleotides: TGCGCCAGCAGCCAAGAGTTGAATCAGCCCCAGCATTTT.